The clone carrying this T cell receptor beta chain has a handful of counts. Its antigen is currently unknown. V lost 4 bases, J lost 1 base, and 8 bases lay in between. From germline, CDR1 is LGHDT and CDR2 YNNKEL (reference sequence). CDR3 length equals 14 residues. Relapsing-remitting disease, either stable or active, was present in the multiple sclerosis controls, who were treatment-naive patients. TEMRA cells were FACS-enriched, while CD8+ and CD4+ T cells were negatively isolated. The data were taken from a study of CD8 T cells in Susac syndrome. The RNA input was roughly 0.45 to 1 ug, and it was reverse transcribed with random hexamers. TCRdb used MiXCR to reprocess the immunoSEQ multiplex PCR reads, holding one entry per CDR3 protein. The sample carries approximately 190,000 distinct CDR3 sequences, roughly 96% recorded once. Points from the study as a whole: The study's TCR sequencing and HLA analysis drew on a certain number of individuals. That number was acknowledged as relatively small.

Sequencing was performed on CD4+ T cells from PBMCs. This receptor was taken from a human donor with multiple sclerosis. The genes are TRBV3-1 and TRBJ1-5, with no clear D. The chain's CDR3 is CASSLLASNQPQHF. The DNA for the CDR3 is TGTGCCAGCAGCCTCCTCGCGAGCAATCAGCCCCAGCATTTT.